This T cell receptor (beta chain) stems from a study of CD8+ T cells in alopecia areata. CD4+ and CD8+ T cells were sorted from PBMCs. RNA was extracted and reverse transcribed into cDNA as the sequencing template. The protocol was immunoSEQ multiplex PCR, while the TCRdb copy is restricted to in-frame clones and leaves out a portion. The sample shows about 180,000 clones, roughly 65% of them seen only once. This CDR3 comprises 15 residues. Per germline, CDR1 PRHDT and CDR2 FYEKMQ (reference sequence). V lost 2 bases, J lost 6 bases, and 14 bases lay in between. Here the sequenced sample was CD4+ T cells sorted from blood, taken at week 0. This receptor was obtained from a human donor with alopecia areata. This rearrangement joins TRBV13 to TRBJ2-4; D perhaps matches TRBD1 (6 bases). The CDR3 reads CASSLRQADGNIQYF. For the CDR3, the DNA is TGTGCCAGCAGCTTAAGACAGGCCGACGGAAACATTCAGTACTTC.